The 14 T cell receptor beta chains reported below all come from one sample, sequenced in a study of STAT5B mutations in CD4+ large granular lymphocyte leukemia. TCRdb's copy holds only in-frame clones and misses some; the assay was immunoSEQ multiplex PCR. The sample contains approximately 40,000 clones, about 88% of which appear only once. Sequencing used CD4+ T cells from blood buffy coats. Receptors originate from a human donor in good health.

The rearrangement joins TRBV30 to TRBJ2-1; no clear D gene. This CDR3 contains 14 residues. Trimming took 0 bases from V and 12 from J, leaving 18 bases between them. CDR1 is GTSNPN, CDR2 SVGIG, per germline (reference sequence). This chain's CDR3 is CAWSVHGQRAGQFF. The CDR3, as DNA: TGTGCCTGGAGTGTACATGGCCAAAGGGCTGGGCAGTTCTTC.

The V gene is TRBV25-1, the J gene TRBJ1-2, with D uncertain. V was shortened by 3 bases and J by 1 base, with 9 bases between the two germline ends. CDR1 and CDR2 (germline): MGHDK, SYGVNS. The CDR3 totals 14 residues. The CDR3 protein is CASSDPRSNYGYTF. The CDR3 DNA is TGTGCCAGCAGTGATCCCAGGAGTAACTATGGCTACACCTTC.

The chain uses TRBV7-7 and TRBJ2-3; 16 bases fit TRBD2. Unmatched junction bases numbered 6, after V lost 5 bases and J lost 4 bases. The CDR3 spans 17 residues. The germline gives CDR1 SSHAT, CDR2 FNYEAQ (reference sequence). Here the CDR3 reads CASSQGLAGGPADTQYF. The CDR3 nucleotides are TGTGCCAGCAGCCAGGGACTAGCGGGAGGGCCCGCAGATACGCAGTATTTT. The entire variable domain, with the rest obtained from reference TRBV7-7 and TRBJ2-3, is as follows: GAGVSQSPRYKVTKRGQDVTLRCDPISSHATLYWYQQALGQGPEFLTYFNYEAQPDKSGLPSDRFSAERPEGSISTLTIQRTEQRDSAMYRCASSQGLAGGPADTQYFGPGTRLTVL.

This clone showed up just a few times. The V call is TRBV7-9, the J call TRBJ1-2; 7 nucleotides align to TRBD1. The V and J ends lost 5 bases and 5 bases, in that order; junction bases with no gene match: 11. The CDR3 runs 15 residues. CDR1 is SEHNR, CDR2 FQNEAQ, per germline (reference sequence). As DNA, the CDR3 is TGTGCCAGCAGCCTAAGGGACAGTCCCTCTTATGGCTACACCTTC. Its protein is CASSLRDSPSYGYTF. Based on the CDR3 plus reference TRBV7-9 and TRBJ1-2, the full variable domain is DTGVSQNPRHKITKRGQNVTFRCDPISEHNRLYWYRQTLGQGPEFLTYFQNEAQLEKSRLLSDRFSAERPKGSFSTLEIQRTEQGDSAMYLCASSLRDSPSYGYTFGSGTRLTVV.

V usage is TRBV6-5 and J usage is TRBJ1-6, with 7 bases matching TRBD1. Germline V gene data show CDR1 as MNHEY and CDR2 as SVGAGI. The CDR3 contains 13 residues. Trimming at V came to 5 bases and at J to 7 bases, leaving 2 bases not matched to a gene. CDR3 nucleotides: TGTGCCAGCAGTAGACAGGGAAATTCACCCCTCCACTTT. Translation: CASSRQGNSPLHF.

This chain connects TRBV5-6 to TRBJ1-4; D uncertain. The CDR3 consists of 16 residues. Trimming shortened V by 2 bases and J by 7 bases, and 18 bases separated the two germline ends. Germline lookup yields CDR1 SGHDT and CDR2 YYEEEE. The CDR3 loop reads CASSFPGSRGSEKLFF. The CDR3 nucleotides are TGTGCCAGCAGCTTCCCGGGGTCCCGAGGGAGTGAAAAACTGTTTTTT. Drawing the rest from reference TRBV5-6 and TRBJ1-4, the complete variable domain is DAGVTQSPTHLIKTRGQQVTLRCSPKSGHDTVSWYQQALGQGPQFIFQYYEEEERQRGNFPDRFSGHQFPNYSSELNVNALLLGDSALYLCASSFPGSRGSEKLFFGSGTQLSVL.

The V call is TRBV7-9, the J call TRBJ2-3; D remains unclear. V lost 5 bases and J lost 0, with 12 bases in between. This CDR3 has 15 residues. CDR1 is SEHNR and CDR2 is FQNEAQ in the germline V gene (reference sequence). Here the CDR3 reads CASSPGRISTDTQYF. The CDR3 nucleotides are TGTGCCAGCAGCCCAGGTCGTATTAGCACAGATACGCAGTATTTT.

For the CDR3, the DNA is TGTGCCAGCAGCGTAGGGGGGGGATATAACTATGGCTACACCTTC. This gives the protein CASSVGGGYNYGYTF. The chain uses TRBV9 and TRBJ1-2; tentative D call: TRBD1 (5 bases). CDR3 size: 15 residues. V was clipped by 0 bases and J by 1 base, with 10 bases between them. Per the germline V gene, CDR1 is SGDLS and CDR2 is YYNGEE.

The rearrangement joins TRBV29-1 to TRBJ2-1; possibly TRBD1 for D (6 bases). The CDR3 covers 14 residues. V lost 8 bases, J lost 8 bases, and 22 bases lay in between. Germline V CDR1 and CDR2: SQVTM, ANQGSEA. Here the CDR3 reads CSFLRVGALDEQFF. CDR3 nucleotides: TGCAGCTTCTTGAGGGTGGGGGCGTTAGATGAGCAGTTCTTC.

The chain recombines TRBV5-1 with TRBJ2-5; the match to TRBD2 covers 8 bases. The length of the CDR3 is 15 residues. The V gene's germline CDR1 is SGHRS and CDR2 YFSETQ. V was pared by 3 bases and J by 0 bases, with 4 bases of the junction left unmatched. Written as DNA, the CDR3 is TGCGCCAGCAGCTCGGGACTAGAGTACCAAGAGACCCAGTACTTC. Protein: CASSSGLEYQETQYF.

This clone occurred once. The chain is built from TRBV7-8 and TRBJ1-4, with D perhaps TRBD1 (6 bases). V shed 5 bases and J shed 0 bases, with 13 bases lying between them. Germline V gene lookup returns CDR1 SGHVS and CDR2 FQNEAQ. The CDR3 is made up of 16 amino acids. CDR3 region: CASSHNRDSTNEKLFF. DNA for the CDR3: TGTGCCAGCAGCCACAACAGGGACTCAACTAATGAAAAACTGTTTTTT. Full variable domain (remainder filled in from reference TRBV7-8 and TRBJ1-4): GAGVSQSPRYKVAKRGQDVALRCDPISGHVSLFWYQQALGQGPEFLTYFQNEAQLDKSGLPSDRFFAERPEGSVSTLKIQRTQQEDSAVYLCASSHNRDSTNEKLFFGSGTQLSVL.

This clone is a singleton in its sample. The rearrangement uses TRBV5-4 and TRBJ2-3, with D uncertain. V shed 1 base and J shed 2 bases, with 2 bases lying between them. Germline V gene sequence: CDR1 SGHNT, CDR2 YYREEE (reference sequence). This CDR3 has 12 residues. CDR3 DNA sequence: TGTGCCAGCAGCTTGTTCACAGATACGCAGTATTTT. Translation gives CASSLFTDTQYF.

The V and J genes are TRBV7-8 and TRBJ1-1; 9 bases line up with TRBD1. V trimming: 1 base; J trimming: 9 bases; junction bases outside the gene matches: 9. Germline CDR1 SGHVS, CDR2 FQNEAQ. The CDR3 runs to 15 residues. CDR3 nucleotide sequence: TGTGCCAGCAGCTTAGAGTTGAGGACAGGGGCCCAAGCTTTCTTT. It codes for CASSLELRTGAQAFF.

This chain connects TRBV21-1 to TRBJ2-5; the table's D gene call, TRBD1, was not cross checked with the DNA. The DNA end lines up better with TRBJ2-7; the J call may be wrong. TRBV21-1 is a documented pseudogene. This CDR3 comprises 16 residues. The chain's CDR3 is CASSKVRTDSSYEQYF. The CDR3 DNA is TGTGCCAGCAGCAAAGTACGGACCGACAGCTCCTACGAGCAGTACTTC.